The rows below give T cell receptor beta chains drawn from one sample of a study of shared clonotypes between healthy human individuals. Generated by immunoSEQ multiplex PCR, the TCRdb table keeps only in-frame clones and is missing some. The table lists 2 million to 2.5 million clones, roughly 92% of them singletons. Sequencing input: naive CD4+ T cells from PBMCs. These receptors all come from a man younger than 35 in good health. Some clones in this sample may be carry-over from other donors' samples. Both conserved end residues are part of each CDR3. Each record gives: V gene, J gene, D gene, clone size, CDR3 length, CDR3 protein, CDR3 DNA. A D gene is named only where the DNA matches it firmly. Some rows have no size entry. The others give once, few or many, or a class for an expanded clone.

TRBV7-3	TRBJ2-2	TRBD2	-	17	CASSLFPSGSVPGELFF	TGTGCCAGCAGCTTGTTCCCTAGCGGGAGCGTTCCCGGGGAGCTGTTTTTT
TRBV25-1	TRBJ1-3	-	-	14	CASSDPGSGNTIYF	TGTGCCAGCAGTGACCCGGGGTCAGGAAACACCATATATTTT
TRBV6-5	TRBJ2-7	-	-	15	CASSYGDQGNYEQYF	TGTGCCAGCAGTTACGGGGATCAGGGGAACTACGAGCAGTACTTC
TRBV18	TRBJ1-3	-	-	15	CASSPQGVTGNTIYF	TGTGCCAGCTCACCACAGGGGGTTACTGGAAACACCATATATTTT
TRBV5-1	TRBJ2-7	TRBD1	-	15	CASSFRDSSSYEQYF	TGCGCCAGCAGCTTCCGGGACAGCAGCTCCTACGAGCAGTACTTC
TRBV7-6	TRBJ2-3	TRBD2	-	15	CASSPLAGGVDTQYF	TGTGCCAGCAGCCCTCTTGCGGGAGGAGTAGATACGCAGTATTTT
TRBV28	TRBJ2-3	-	-	16	CASTYIGRLGTDTQYF	TGTGCCAGCACCTACATAGGGAGGCTCGGCACAGATACGCAGTATTTT
TRBV5-1	TRBJ1-5	-	-	15	CASSESYGINQPQHF	TGCGCCAGCAGCGAGAGCTACGGGATCAATCAGCCCCAGCATTTT
TRBV30	TRBJ2-1	TRBD2	once	11	CAWGTSDEQFF	TGTGCCTGGGGAACTAGCGATGAGCAGTTCTTC
TRBV5-1	TRBJ2-2	TRBD1	-	15	CASSLADRGAGELFF	TGCGCCAGCAGCTTGGCGGACAGGGGGGCCGGGGAGCTGTTTTTT
TRBV5-1	TRBJ2-2	-	-	15	CASSLGRSNTGELFF	TGCGCCAGCAGCTTGGGGAGGTCCAACACCGGGGAGCTGTTTTTT
TRBV28	TRBJ1-1	-	-	12	CASKLLNTEAFF	TGTGCCAGCAAACTCTTGAACACTGAAGCTTTCTTT
TRBV14	TRBJ1-1	TRBD1	-	13	CASSGTGPTEAFF	TGTGCCAGCTCCGGGACAGGGCCCACTGAAGCTTTCTTT
TRBV28	TRBJ1-1	TRBD1	few	14	CASKRGQLNTEAFF	TGTGCCAGCAAACGGGGACAGTTGAACACTGAAGCTTTCTTT
TRBV18	TRBJ1-2	-	-	15	CASSPVAQGSYGYTF	TGTGCCAGCTCACCGGTTGCGCAGGGCTCCTATGGCTACACCTTC
TRBV7-8	TRBJ1-4	TRBD1	-	15	CASSLPLGQPEKLFF	TGTGCCAGCAGCTTACCGCTGGGACAGCCAGAAAAACTGTTTTTT
TRBV2	TRBJ2-7	-	-	14	CASSDQGFGYEQYF	TGTGCCAGCAGTGATCAGGGTTTTGGGTACGAGCAGTACTTC
TRBV11-2	TRBJ2-7	-	-	13	CASSLGIPYEQYF	TGTGCCAGCAGCTTAGGGATCCCCTACGAGCAGTACTTC
TRBV7-2	TRBJ2-1	-	-	16	CASSLERARSYNEQFF	TGTGCCAGCAGCTTAGAGCGGGCCCGCTCCTACAATGAGCAGTTCTTC
TRBV5-1	TRBJ2-5	TRBD2	-	16	CASSLAGGAVGETQYF	TGCGCCAGCAGCTTGGCGGGAGGGGCGGTAGGAGAGACCCAGTACTTC
TRBV7-7	TRBJ2-1	TRBD1	-	16	CASSLYPGQGPGQQFF	TGTGCCAGCAGCTTATATCCGGGACAGGGTCCCGGGCAGCAGTTCTTC
TRBV5-6	TRBJ2-6	-	-	16	CASSPWDHSGANVLTF	TGTGCCAGCAGCCCCTGGGACCACTCTGGGGCCAACGTCCTGACTTTC
TRBV5-1	TRBJ2-2	-	-	16	CASSSTLQTGPGELFF	TGCGCCAGCAGCTCGACTCTGCAAACAGGGCCCGGGGAGCTGTTTTTT
TRBV19	TRBJ2-3	TRBD2	-	13	CASSIAGADTQYF	TGTGCCAGTAGTATCGCGGGAGCCGATACGCAGTATTTT
TRBV28	TRBJ2-5	TRBD2	-	15	CASSPGLAGGETQYF	TGTGCCAGCAGTCCGGGACTAGCAGGGGGAGAGACCCAGTACTTC
TRBV11-3	TRBJ1-1	TRBD1	-	17	CASSLPRQGPGNTEAFF	TGTGCCAGCAGCTTACCGCGACAGGGACCGGGAAACACTGAAGCTTTCTTT
TRBV9	TRBJ1-1	-	once	16	CASSPEFSGFGTEAFF	TGTGCCAGCAGTCCCGAATTCTCAGGGTTCGGCACTGAAGCTTTCTTT
TRBV5-1	TRBJ2-3	TRBD2	-	16	CASSLTTSGSTDTQYF	TGCGCCAGCAGCTTGACGACTAGCGGGAGTACAGATACGCAGTATTTT
TRBV7-2	TRBJ1-2	-	-	13	CASSLGGIYGYTF	TGTGCCAGCAGCTTAGGGGGGATTTATGGCTACACCTTC
TRBV18	TRBJ2-7	-	-	13	CASSPSRQDEQYF	TGTGCCAGCTCACCTAGTCGACAGGACGAGCAGTACTTC
TRBV7-9	TRBJ2-7	-	-	15	CASSLGGQGPYEQYF	TGTGCCAGCAGCTTAGGGGGGCAGGGACCCTACGAGCAGTACTTC
TRBV15	TRBJ1-1	-	-	13	CATSRGPTDEAFF	TGTGCCACCAGCCGGGGGCCGACAGATGAAGCTTTCTTT
TRBV6-1	TRBJ2-5	-	-	17	CASSAPLRTVGVETQYF	TGTGCCAGCAGTGCACCTCTTCGGACAGTAGGGGTGGAGACCCAGTACTTC
TRBV5-5	TRBJ2-7	-	-	13	CASSLPRPYEQYF	TGTGCCAGCAGCTTGCCCAGGCCCTACGAGCAGTACTTC
TRBV11-3	TRBJ2-1	TRBD1	-	16	CASSLTGQASYNEQFF	TGTGCCAGCAGCCTGACAGGACAGGCTTCCTACAATGAGCAGTTCTTC
TRBV2	TRBJ2-5	-	-	15	CASKGSRRGWETQYF	TGTGCCAGCAAGGGGTCTCGCCGCGGGTGGGAGACCCAGTACTTC
TRBV6-6	TRBJ2-6	TRBD2	once	16	CATRRGGGPGANVLTF	TGTGCCACCCGGAGAGGCGGGGGGCCTGGGGCCAACGTCCTGACTTTC
TRBV18	TRBJ1-1	TRBD1	-	16	CASSPNRQGLNTEAFF	TGTGCCAGCTCACCAAATAGACAGGGTCTGAACACTGAAGCTTTCTTT
TRBV10-2	TRBJ2-7	-	-	15	CASSDGRDPSYEQYF	TGCGCCAGCAGTGACGGGCGGGATCCCTCCTACGAGCAGTACTTC
TRBV6-5	TRBJ1-5	-	-	15	CASNPGSYSNQPQHF	TGTGCCAGCAACCCAGGGTCCTATAGCAATCAGCCCCAGCATTTT
TRBV6-5	TRBJ2-1	TRBD2	-	14	CASRRLAGDLEQFF	TGTGCCAGCCGCCGACTAGCGGGAGATCTTGAGCAGTTCTTC
TRBV28	TRBJ1-2	-	-	14	CASSLYDSLYGYTF	TGTGCCAGCAGTTTATATGACAGTCTCTATGGCTACACCTTC
TRBV30	TRBJ1-5	-	-	13	CAWSPDSNQPQHF	TGTGCCTGGAGTCCCGACAGTAATCAGCCCCAGCATTTT
TRBV7-2	TRBJ2-5	TRBD2	-	15	CASSLAGWGGETQYF	TGTGCCAGCAGCTTAGCGGGATGGGGGGGAGAGACCCAGTACTTC
TRBV27	TRBJ2-7	-	-	12	CASGTHSYEQYF	TGTGCCAGCGGGACTCACTCCTACGAGCAGTACTTC
TRBV30	TRBJ1-2	-	-	13	CAWSVQPGYGYTF	TGTGCCTGGAGTGTTCAGCCTGGTTATGGCTACACCTTC
TRBV27	TRBJ1-1	-	-	12	CASNTRGEQAFF	TGTGCCAGTAACACTCGAGGAGAGCAAGCTTTCTTT
TRBV21-1	TRBJ2-7	-	-	13	CASKGPPLSEQYF	TGTGCCAGCAAGGGACCACCCCTCTCCGAGCAGTACTTC
TRBV15	TRBJ2-3	TRBD2	-	18	CATSGGLGLAGSTDTQYF	TGTGCCACCAGCGGGGGATTGGGACTAGCGGGCAGCACAGATACGCAGTATTTT
TRBV19	TRBJ2-1	-	-	12	CASSNRPNEQFF	TGTGCCAGTAGTAACCGACCTAATGAGCAGTTCTTC
TRBV11-2	TRBJ2-1	TRBD2	-	16	CASTEAGGSLFDEQFF	TGTGCCAGCACCGAAGCGGGCGGGAGCCTTTTCGATGAGCAGTTCTTC
TRBV6-5	TRBJ2-3	TRBD1	-	13	CASRATGTDTQYF	TGTGCCAGCAGGGCGACAGGGACAGATACGCAGTATTTT
TRBV7-8	TRBJ2-7	-	-	14	CASSLGPQESPRYF	TGTGCCAGCAGCTTAGGACCCCAAGAATCCCCGCGGTACTTC